This is a list of T cell receptor beta chains from one sample in a study of multiple sclerosis patients with progressive multifocal leukoencephalopathy. TCRdb's table, derived via immunoSEQ multiplex PCR, lists solely in-frame clones and lacks some. The sample contains roughly 28,000 clones, more than 75% of which appear only once. Sequenced input: PBMCs. The receptors originated from a human donor with multiple sclerosis. CDR3s include the opening cysteine and the closing phenylalanine or tryptophan. Each record gives: J gene, clone size, D gene, V gene, CDR3 DNA, CDR3 protein. The D gene is left open where the match is weak. Not every row has a clone size; where given, it reads once, few, many or a size class.

>TRBJ1-5|.|.|TRBV6-5
TGTGCCAGCAGTTCCCCCTCCTTGCCCCAGCATTTT
CASSSPSLPQHF
>TRBJ1-6|.|.|TRBV6-1
TGTGCCAGCAGTGAAAACAGGATCCCGGATTCACCCCTCCACTTT
CASSENRIPDSPLHF
>TRBJ1-3|.|.|TRBV15
TGTGCCACCAGCCCCACGCGGCGTCTGGCGGGGGACACCATATATTTT
CATSPTRRLAGDTIYF
>TRBJ1-2|.|.|TRBV9
TGTGCCAGCAGCGTTACAATGGACCTAGGGCATGGCTACACCTTC
CASSVTMDLGHGYTF
>TRBJ1-4|once|.|TRBV10-3
TGTGCCATCAGTGACAGGGGTGAAAAACTGTTTTTT
CAISDRGEKLFF
>TRBJ1-5|.|.|TRBV28
TGTGCCAGCAGTAGGTCGTCGCCCCAGCATTTT
CASSRSSPQHF
>TRBJ2-5|.|.|TRBV5-6
TGTGCCAGCAGCTTGGCACTAGCCGAGACCCAGTACTTC
CASSLALAETQYF
>TRBJ1-1|once|.|TRBV27
TGTGCCAGCAGTTTGGGGGTGACGTCCCCTGAAGCTTTCTTT
CASSLGVTSPEAFF
>TRBJ2-7|.|.|TRBV5-8
TGTGCCAGCAGCTTGATGTGGGGAAGCTACGAGCAGTACTTC
CASSLMWGSYEQYF
>TRBJ2-2|once|.|TRBV10-3
TGTGCCATCAGACCGGGGGGCTCGAACACCGGGGAGCTGTTTTTT
CAIRPGGSNTGELFF
>TRBJ1-1|.|TRBD1|TRBV7-8
TGTGCCAGCAGCTTAGTAGCAGGGGGTGGGAACACTGAAGCTTTCTTT
CASSLVAGGGNTEAFF
>TRBJ1-2|.|.|TRBV7-8
TGTGCCAGCAGCTTCACCGGGACGGCTGTTGATGGCTACACCTTC
CASSFTGTAVDGYTF
>TRBJ1-2|.|.|TRBV6-5
TGTGCCAGCAGGTTTACCGGGACACCTGGCTACACCTTC
CASRFTGTPGYTF
>TRBJ1-1|.|.|TRBV4-3
TGCGCCAGCAGCCAAGATAGACGGGTTACTGAAGCTTTCTTT
CASSQDRRVTEAFF
>TRBJ2-2|few|.|TRBV19
TGTGCCAGTAGTAGTTCAACCGGGGAGCTGTTTTTT
CASSSSTGELFF
>TRBJ1-2|.|TRBD1|TRBV7-2
TGTGCCAGCAGCTCCCGGACAGGGGGCGAGTATGGCTACACCTTC
CASSSRTGGEYGYTF
>TRBJ1-5|.|.|TRBV19
TGTGCCAGTAGTCCTCGGGGGGGTAATCAGCCCCAGCATTTT
CASSPRGGNQPQHF
>TRBJ1-1|.|.|TRBV6-5
TGTGCCAGCAGTTATGAGGTTAACACTGAAGCTTTCTTT
CASSYEVNTEAFF
>TRBJ1-5|.|.|TRBV11-2
TGTGCCAGCAGCTTAGCCGGACAGCAGCCCCAGCATTTT
CASSLAGQQPQHF
>TRBJ2-7|.|.|TRBV27
TGTGCCAGCAGTTCTGCCTGGGTGAGGGACGAGCAGTACTTC
CASSSAWVRDEQYF
>TRBJ1-2|.|.|TRBV28
TGTGCCAGCAGTTTTCAGGGAGTCTATGGCTACACCTTC
CASSFQGVYGYTF
>TRBJ2-5|.|TRBD2|TRBV19
TGTGCCAGTAGTGGGAGCGGACTAGGGGTTGAGACCCAGTACTTC
CASSGSGLGVETQYF
>TRBJ2-1|.|.|TRBV4-1
TGCGCCAGCAGTCAGGCGGGGTACAATGAGCAGTTCTTC
CASSQAGYNEQFF
>TRBJ2-1|.|TRBD2|TRBV4-3
TGCGCCAGCAGCCCGGGACTAGCGGATTACAATGAGCAGTTCTTC
CASSPGLADYNEQFF
>TRBJ2-7|.|TRBD2|TRBV7-9
TGTGCCAGCAGCCGGACTAGGGAGCAGTACTTC
CASSRTREQYF
>TRBJ2-7|.|.|TRBV18
TGTGCCAGCTCACCAGGGGGCTACTACGAGCAGTACTTC
CASSPGGYYEQYF
>TRBJ2-1|.|.|TRBV7-3
TGTGCCAGCAGCTTAACGTTGGGCGGAGAATACAATGAGCAGTTCTTC
CASSLTLGGEYNEQFF
>TRBJ2-2|.|.|TRBV7-6
TGTGCCAGCAGCTTAAGCGGGCCCGGGGCCGGGGAGCTGTTTTTT
CASSLSGPGAGELFF
>TRBJ2-7|once|TRBD1|TRBV5-4
TGTGCCAGCAGCTTGGGACAGGGGGGGGACTACGAGCAGTACTTC
CASSLGQGGDYEQYF
>TRBJ1-6|.|.|TRBV2
TGTGCCAGCAGTGGCCAGGGGATCGGAAATAATTCACCCCTCCACTTT
CASSGQGIGNNSPLHF
>TRBJ1-1|.|.|TRBV7-9
TGTGCCAGCACTTCGGCCATATCGAACACTGAAGCTTTCTTT
CASTSAISNTEAFF
>TRBJ2-2|.|TRBD2|TRBV4-3
TGCGCCAGCAGCCAAGACCGGGGGGACACCGGGGAGCTGTTTTTT
CASSQDRGDTGELFF
>TRBJ2-1|.|TRBD2|TRBV6-4
TGTGCCAGCAGCCGGTCTAGCGGGGGGACCAATGAGCAGTTCTTC
CASSRSSGGTNEQFF
>TRBJ1-5|.|.|TRBV15
TGTGCCACCAGCAGAGGGCGGGGGGGGAAAGAGAGGCAGCCCCAGCATTTT
CATSRGRGGKERQPQHF
>TRBJ1-1|once|.|TRBV5-1
TGCGCCAGCAGGAACACAGGTAACACTGAAGCTTTCTTT
CASRNTGNTEAFF
>TRBJ2-1|.|TRBD2|TRBV4-1
TGCGCCAGCAGCCCGGGACTAGCGGATTACAATGAGCAGTTCTTC
CASSPGLADYNEQFF
>TRBJ1-5|.|TRBD1|TRBV19
TGTGCCAGCGGAGGGACAGGAAGCAATCAGCCCCAGCATTTT
CASGGTGSNQPQHF
>TRBJ1-2|.|.|TRBV25-1
TGTGCCAGCAGTGAATATAAGGGTCGGGCTAACTATGGCTACACCTTC
CASSEYKGRANYGYTF
>TRBJ1-6|.|TRBD1|TRBV15
TGTGCCACCAGCAGAGACTATCTGGGACAGGGAATGAGTCATTCACCCCTCCACTTT
CATSRDYLGQGMSHSPLHF
>TRBJ1-2|.|.|TRBV27
TGTGCCAGCAGTCAAAGTGGCCTACAAGGACACTATGGCTACACCTTC
CASSQSGLQGHYGYTF
>TRBJ1-2|once|.|TRBV2
TGTGCCAGCAGTGAAGGGGGAAACTATGGCTACACCTTC
CASSEGGNYGYTF
>TRBJ2-1|.|TRBD2|TRBV6-4
TGTGCCAGCAGTGAGGGGGGGGACTACAATGAGCAGTTCTTC
CASSEGGDYNEQFF
>TRBJ1-4|.|TRBD1|TRBV27
TGTGCCAGCAGTTGGGACAGGGAAAAACTGTTTTTT
CASSWDREKLFF
>TRBJ2-3|.|.|TRBV9
TGTGCCAGCAGCTCCTGGACAGCTAGCACAGATACGCAGTATTTT
CASSSWTASTDTQYF
>TRBJ2-4|.|.|TRBV9
TGTGCCAGCAGCGTTGGCCCGGGAACAAACATTCAGTACTTC
CASSVGPGTNIQYF
>TRBJ1-2|.|TRBD1|TRBV9
TGTGCCAGCAGCGGAGCGGGGGCAGGGGGATTTGGGGGCTACACCTTC
CASSGAGAGGFGGYTF
>TRBJ1-6|.|.|TRBV19
TGTGCCAGTAGTATGTTTGGTAACAGTGCCTATAATTCGCCCCTCCACTTT
CASSMFGNSAYNSPLHF
>TRBJ1-6|.|.|TRBV5-8
TGTGCCAGCAGCTCCTCCGGGAGGGATTCACCCCTCCACTTT
CASSSSGRDSPLHF
>TRBJ1-5|.|TRBD1|TRBV29-1
TGCAGCGTTGGGGACAGGGACCTAAATCAGCCCCAGCATTTT
CSVGDRDLNQPQHF
>TRBJ2-3|few|.|TRBV5-1
TGCGCCAGCAGCGTATGGAAGGGGGGAAGCACAGATACGCAGTATTTT
CASSVWKGGSTDTQYF
>TRBJ2-5|.|TRBD2|TRBV30
TGTGCCTGGAGTGCGGGACTAGCGGGGGGGCACGAGACCCAGTACTTC
CAWSAGLAGGHETQYF
>TRBJ2-5|.|.|TRBV5-1
TGCGCCAGCATCCCGCAGGGTCTCCCCCAAGAGACCCAGTACTTC
CASIPQGLPQETQYF
>TRBJ2-3|.|TRBD1|TRBV5-4
TGTGCCAGCAGCCACATCCTGGGACAGGGGGCGCAAGATACGCAGTATTTT
CASSHILGQGAQDTQYF
>TRBJ2-5|.|TRBD2|TRBV7-9
TGTGCCAGCAGCTTAGGGACTAGTTCCGGCCAGTACTTC
CASSLGTSSGQYF